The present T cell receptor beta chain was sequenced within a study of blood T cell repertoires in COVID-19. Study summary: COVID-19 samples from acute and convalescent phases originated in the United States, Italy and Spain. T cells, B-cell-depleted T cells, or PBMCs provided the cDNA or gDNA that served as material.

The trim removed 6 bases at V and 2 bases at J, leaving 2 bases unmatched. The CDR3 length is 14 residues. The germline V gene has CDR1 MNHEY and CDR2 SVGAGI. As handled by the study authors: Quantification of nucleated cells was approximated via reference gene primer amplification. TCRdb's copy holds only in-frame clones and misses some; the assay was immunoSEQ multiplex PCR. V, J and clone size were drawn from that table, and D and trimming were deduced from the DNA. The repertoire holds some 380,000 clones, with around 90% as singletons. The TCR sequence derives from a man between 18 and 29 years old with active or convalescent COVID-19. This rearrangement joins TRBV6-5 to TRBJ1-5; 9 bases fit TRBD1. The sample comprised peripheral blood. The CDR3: CASRRQGGNQPQHF. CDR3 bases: TGTGCCAGCAGACGACAGGGGGGCAATCAGCCCCAGCATTTT.